The present entry profiles one T cell receptor (beta chain) with its context. Assay used: immunoSEQ multiplex PCR; TCRdb lists only in-frame clones, some missing. The sample shows tens of thousands of clones, roughly 90% of them seen only once. This entry comes from a study of blood T cell repertoires in COVID-19. The length of the CDR3 is 14 residues. Germline CDR1 is ENHRY and CDR2 is SYGVKD. J gave up 6 bases and V 2 bases, and 4 bases lay outside the gene matches. What was sequenced was peripheral blood. The sequence came from a man older than 75 with acute or convalescent COVID-19. The chain uses TRBV10-3 and TRBJ1-2; 9 bases map to TRBD1. For the CDR3, the DNA is TGTGCCATCAGTGAGCCCCGGGACAGGGATGGCTACACCTTC. Translating it yields CAISEPRDRDGYTF.